Detailed here is one T cell receptor beta chain. V lost 6 bases to trimming and J lost 5 bases; unmatched junction nucleotides: 10. Germline CDR1 and CDR2: MNHEY and SMNVEV (reference sequence). This CDR3 contains 15 residues. This entry is derived from a study of blood T cell repertoires in COVID-19. Across the study: From the United States, Italy and Spain came samples of acute and convalescent COVID-19.

Patients at the Seattle site were enrolled during active infection and followed longitudinally. As originally analysed: Amplification of reference gene primers was used by the study to estimate nucleated cell counts. Clones were sequenced by immunoSEQ multiplex PCR, and TCRdb holds only the in-frame ones, with some missing. V and J calls and clone size are given by that table; D and trimming were obtained from the DNA. The data show under 200,000 clones, with about 87% seen just once and approximately 0.5% held by the top ten. This TCR came from a man aged 55 to 70 with COVID-19, enrolled during active disease. The chain carries TRBV27 and TRBJ1-1, with 9 bases that match TRBD1. Material: peripheral blood. The CDR3 here is CASRRTGAGRTEAFF. The CDR3 DNA sequence: TGTGCCAGCAGGAGGACAGGGGCCGGCAGAACTGAAGCTTTCTTT.